These 24 T cell receptor beta chains were all obtained from the same sample, sequenced in a study of blood T cell repertoires in COVID-19. Produced via immunoSEQ multiplex PCR; TCRdb's table is partial and in-frame only. The sample has some 150,000 clones, around 81% seen once. Sequences were obtained from PBMCs or T cells enriched from blood (not recorded which). These receptors were obtained from a middle-aged woman who had recovered from COVID-19.

The chain uses TRBV9 and TRBJ1-1; D unclear. The CDR3 is 14 amino acids. CDR1 and CDR2 (germline): SGDLS, YYNGEE. The V gene lost 4 bases and the J gene lost 4 bases, with 14 bases spanning the gap. The CDR3 region is CASSPKNLGTEAFF. As DNA, the CDR3 is TGTGCCAGCAGCCCGAAAAACCTCGGCACTGAAGCTTTCTTT. Complete variable domain (other parts from reference TRBV9 and TRBJ1-1): DSGVTQTPKHLITATGQRVTLRCSPRSGDLSVYWYQQSLDQGLQFLIQYYNGEERAKGNILERFSAQQFPDLHSELNLSSLELGDSALYFCASSPKNLGTEAFFGQGTRLTVV.

The rearrangement links TRBV27 to TRBJ2-7, with D unclear. Germline lookup yields CDR1 MNHEY and CDR2 SMNVEV (reference sequence). The CDR3 loop spans 14 amino acids. Trimming took 2 bases from V and 3 from J, leaving 11 bases between them. The CDR3 sequence is CASSLGWRNYEQYF. CDR3 DNA: TGTGCCAGCAGTTTAGGTTGGCGGAACTACGAGCAGTACTTC.

In this sample, this clone turned up a few times. The chain joins TRBV12-3 or TRBV12-4 to TRBJ2-2, with a possible D match to TRBD1 (5 bases). This CDR3 spans 13 amino acids. V was clipped by 5 bases and J by 6 bases, with 10 bases between them. The CDR3 spells CASSPGWAGELFF. Written as DNA, the CDR3 is TGTGCCAGCAGTCCAGGGTGGGCCGGGGAGCTGTTTTTT.

The CDR3 region is CASSLGDRGPYTF. CDR3 nucleotide sequence: TGCGCCAGCAGCTTGGGCGACAGGGGGCCATACACCTTC. The chain links TRBV5-1 to TRBJ1-2, with TRBD1 matching over 10 bases. The ends lost 0 bases at V and 11 bases at J; junction bases unmatched: 4. Germline CDR1 SGHRS, CDR2 YFSETQ. This CDR3 contains 13 residues.

The chain combines TRBV7-8 with TRBJ2-6; 12 positions match TRBD2. The V gene's germline CDR1 is SGHVS and CDR2 FQNEAQ. The CDR3 is 17 residues long. The ends lost 5 bases at V and 4 bases at J; junction bases unmatched: 6. CDR3 region: CASSLTSGRAGANVLTF. The CDR3 DNA sequence: TGTGCCAGCAGCCTGACTAGCGGGAGAGCCGGGGCCAACGTCCTGACTTTC. Complete variable domain (other parts from reference TRBV7-8 and TRBJ2-6): GAGVSQSPRYKVAKRGQDVALRCDPISGHVSLFWYQQALGQGPEFLTYFQNEAQLDKSGLPSDRFFAERPEGSVSTLKIQRTQQEDSAVYLCASSLTSGRAGANVLTFGAGSRLTVL.

The chain carries TRBV6-5 and TRBJ1-1; 10 bases match TRBD1. CDR3 size: 15 residues. J gave up 7 bases and V 6 bases, and 11 bases lay outside the gene matches. The germline V gene encodes CDR1 MNHEY and CDR2 SVGAGI. The CDR3: CASRRQGAGLGEAFF. CDR3 nucleotides: TGTGCCAGCAGAAGACAGGGGGCGGGTTTAGGTGAAGCTTTCTTT.

This clone has a single count. The chain links TRBV7-8 to TRBJ1-1; D not resolved. Germline CDR1 is SGHVS and CDR2 is FQNEAQ. V was pared by 5 bases and J by 1 base, with 23 bases between. CDR3 length: 18 residues. Here the CDR3 DNA reads TGTGCCAGCAGCCCCACCCGGGTCAGCCGGGTCGGGAACACTGAAGCTTTCTTT. Translation: CASSPTRVSRVGNTEAFF.

This clone was seen only once. The chain employs TRBV2 and TRBJ2-5; 11 bases match TRBD2. The germline CDR1 and CDR2 sequences are SNHLY and FYNNEI. With 4 bases clipped from V and 7 bases from J, the junction kept 23 bases outside the gene matches. The CDR3 extends over 20 amino acids. The chain's CDR3 is CASSVDRLAGGGGRSGTQYF. Here the CDR3 DNA reads TGTGCCAGCAGTGTAGACCGGCTAGCGGGGGGCGGGGGGCGATCCGGGACCCAGTACTTC.

V usage is TRBV13 and J usage is TRBJ2-5; D is unresolved. CDR1 is PRHDT, CDR2 FYEKMQ, per germline (reference sequence). This CDR3 has 12 residues. Trimming cost V 0 bases and J 4 bases, with 3 bases left between them. CDR3 amino acids: CASSLGRETQYF. CDR3 DNA sequence: TGTGCCAGCAGCTTAGGGAGAGAGACCCAGTACTTC.

The CDR3 nucleotides are TGTGCCAGCAGTACCGGAGGCTATAATTCACCCCTCCACTTT. Translation: CASSTGGYNSPLHF. V gene TRBV2 combines with J gene TRBJ1-6; D is unresolved. With 5 bases removed from V and 3 bases from J, the gap between germline ends came to 8 bases. Germline V gene sequence: CDR1 SNHLY, CDR2 FYNNEI. The CDR3 has 14 residues. Variable domain in full (rest from reference TRBV2 and TRBJ1-6): EPEVTQTPSHQVTQMGQEVILRCVPISNHLYFYWYRQILGQKVEFLVSFYNNEISEKSEIFDDQFSVERPDGSNFTLKIRSTKLEDSAMYFCASSTGGYNSPLHFGNGTRLTVT.

The rearrangement links TRBV5-4 to TRBJ2-1; possible D gene TRBD2, 6 bases. Per the germline V gene, CDR1 is SGHNT and CDR2 is YYREEE (reference sequence). V gave up 4 bases and J gave up 10 bases, with 24 bases separating them. The CDR3 is made up of 16 amino acids. CDR3 sequence: CASSPGGTPITKEQFF. CDR3 DNA: TGTGCCAGCAGCCCGGGCGGGACTCCCATAACCAAAGAGCAGTTCTTC.

J is TRBJ2-3 and V is TRBV7-6, with D possibly being TRBD2 (7 bases). There are 15 residues in the CDR3. CDR1 is SGHVS and CDR2 is FNYEAQ in the germline V gene. V was cut by 5 bases and J by 4 bases, with 16 bases left in between. The CDR3 region is CASSQTGRGADTQYF. The CDR3, as DNA: TGTGCCAGCAGCCAGACAGGTCGGGGGGCAGATACGCAGTATTTT.

The rearrangement joins TRBV7-9 to TRBJ1-1; D perhaps matches TRBD1 (5 bases). V shed 4 bases and J shed 5 bases, with 17 bases lying between them. The CDR3 runs 15 residues. Germline CDR1 SEHNR, CDR2 FQNEAQ (reference sequence). CDR3 in DNA: TGTGCCAGCAGCTCCCTCTGGGGCAGGGAAACTGAAGCTTTCTTT. Its translation: CASSSLWGRETEAFF.

This rearrangement joins TRBV29-1 to TRBJ2-7; 14 bases align to TRBD2. Trimming removed 4 bases from V and 6 bases from J; junction bases left unmatched: 2. The CDR3 sequence is 13 residues long. Germline V gene lookup returns CDR1 SQVTM and CDR2 ANQGSEA. The CDR3 DNA sequence: TGCAGCGTTGGACTAGCGGGAGGGCGCGAGCAGTACTTC. Its protein product is CSVGLAGGREQYF.

This chain uses TRBV6-5 with TRBJ1-2; D is perhaps TRBD1 (5 bases). This CDR3 has 15 residues. Per germline, CDR1 MNHEY and CDR2 SVGAGI. V was cut by 7 bases and J by 0 bases, with 15 bases left in between. CDR3 sequence: CASMGGARTNYGYTF. CDR3 bases: TGTGCCAGCATGGGGGGAGCCAGGACTAACTATGGCTACACCTTC.

This clone came up once. This chain joins TRBV5-1 and TRBJ2-7; 7 nucleotides align to TRBD2. Losses at the gene ends were 4 bases for V and 7 bases for J; bases not matched to a gene: 8. The germline V gene encodes CDR1 SGHRS and CDR2 YFSETQ. This CDR3 is 13 amino acids long. The CDR3 DNA is TGCGCCAGCAGCACCGGGACTAAAGGTGAGCAGTACTTC. As protein: CASSTGTKGEQYF.

This clone was recorded only once. The rearrangement links TRBV19 to TRBJ1-2; D unresolved. Germline V lookup: CDR1 LNHDA, CDR2 SQIVND (reference sequence). There are 14 residues in the CDR3. The V end lost 3 bases, the J end lost 6 bases, and 14 bases lay between the germline ends. CDR3 loop: CASSIIDKAHGYTF. DNA for the CDR3: TGTGCCAGTAGTATTATTGACAAAGCCCATGGCTACACCTTC.

The chain uses TRBV7-9 and TRBJ2-1; TRBD1 matches 7 bases. The CDR3 spans 17 residues. Germline CDR1 reads SEHNR; CDR2 reads FQNEAQ (reference sequence). V gave up 5 bases and J gave up 1 base; unmatched junction bases: 11. The DNA of the CDR3 is TGTGCCAGCAGCAGCTTATTGGCGACAGGGTCCTACAATGAGCAGTTCTTC. This gives the protein CASSSLLATGSYNEQFF.

The chain combines TRBV11-2 with TRBJ2-6, with 9 bases lining up with TRBD1. This CDR3 is built from 17 residues. J gave up 2 bases and V 5 bases, and 7 bases lay outside the gene matches. Germline assignment: CDR1 SGHAT and CDR2 FQNNGV. In nucleotides, the CDR3 is TGTGCCAGCAGCACAGGGGGCACCTATACTGGGGCCAACGTCCTGACTTTC. It encodes CASSTGGTYTGANVLTF.

This clone is a singleton in its sample. The chain uses TRBV19 and TRBJ1-4; D gene uncertain. The V gene lost 10 bases and the J gene lost 5 bases, with 17 bases spanning the gap. The V gene's germline CDR1 is LNHDA and CDR2 SQIVND (reference sequence). The CDR3 runs to 14 residues. CDR3 sequence reads: CATSPFSGNEKLFF. The CDR3 DNA is TGTGCCACTTCTCCATTCTCAGGAAATGAAAAACTGTTTTTT. The entire variable domain, with the rest obtained from reference TRBV19 and TRBJ1-4, is as follows: DGGITQSPKYLFRKEGQNVTLSCEQNLNHDAMYWYRQDPGQGLRLIYYSQIVNDFQKGDIAEGYSVSREKKESFPLTVTSAQKNPTAFYLCATSPFSGNEKLFFGSGTQLSVL.

CDR3 residues: CASSSGGEKLFF. The CDR3, as DNA: TGTGCCAGCAGCTCGGGAGGTGAAAAACTGTTTTTT. The J gene is TRBJ1-4, the V gene TRBV7-6; D unresolved. This CDR3 has 12 residues. Trimming cost V 4 bases and J 7 bases, with 7 bases left between them. CDR1 is SGHVS, CDR2 FNYEAQ, per germline.

The chain links TRBV2 to TRBJ2-1; TRBD2 might be the D (5 bases). The CDR3 has 13 residues. The ends were cut back, 6 bases at V and 5 bases at J, with 11 bases in the middle. CDR1 is SNHLY and CDR2 is FYNNEI in the germline V gene. The CDR3 sequence: CASSADGNNEQFF. In DNA, the CDR3 is TGTGCCAGCAGCGCGGACGGGAACAATGAGCAGTTCTTC.

J is TRBJ1-3 and V is TRBV2; D unresolved. This CDR3 is 14 amino acids long. V lost 5 bases and J 4 bases, leaving 12 bases between the germline ends. CDR1 and CDR2 from the germline V gene are SNHLY and FYNNEI. CDR3 in DNA: TGTGCCAGCAGTCCGTCGCTGGCCGGAAACACCATATATTTT. This sequence encodes CASSPSLAGNTIYF.

The gene calls are TRBV7-9 and TRBJ1-2; tentative D call: TRBD1 (6 bases). The germline V gene has CDR1 SEHNR and CDR2 FQNEAQ (reference sequence). V was clipped by 3 bases and J by 8 bases, with 16 bases between them. The CDR3 consists of 14 residues. The DNA for the CDR3 is TGTGCCAGCAGCTTCCCGACAGGAACAAACGGCTACACCTTC. As protein: CASSFPTGTNGYTF.